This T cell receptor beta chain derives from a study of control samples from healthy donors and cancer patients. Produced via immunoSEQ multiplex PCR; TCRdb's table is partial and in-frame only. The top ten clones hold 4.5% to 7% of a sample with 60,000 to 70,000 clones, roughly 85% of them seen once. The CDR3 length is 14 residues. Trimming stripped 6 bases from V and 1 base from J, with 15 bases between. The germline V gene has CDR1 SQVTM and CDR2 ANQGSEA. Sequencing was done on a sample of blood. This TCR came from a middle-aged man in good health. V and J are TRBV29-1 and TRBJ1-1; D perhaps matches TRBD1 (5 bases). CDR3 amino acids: CSVLQTATNTEAFF. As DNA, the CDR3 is TGCAGCGTGCTACAGACAGCAACGAACACTGAAGCTTTCTTT. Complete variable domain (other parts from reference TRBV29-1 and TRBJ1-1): SAVISQKPSRDICQRGTSLTIQCQVDSQVTMMFWYRQQPGQSLTLIATANQGSEATYESGFVIDKFPISRPNLTFSTLTVSNMSPEDSSIYLCSVLQTATNTEAFFGQGTRLTVV.